This T cell receptor (beta chain) stems from a study of cytomegalovirus exposure and HLA in healthy donors (TCRdb year 2017). As for the study more broadly: According to an earlier analysis of a few hundred of the donors, some 180 million T cells yielded 90 million to 130 million unique TCR beta sequences and 276 Gb of sequence data. An early release covering roughly 640 HLA-typed donors comprised about 310 gigabases of sequencing data and approximately 85 million unique TCR sequences. The genetic ancestry cluster associated with self-reported Caucasian donors included 80% to 90% of the roughly 380 genotyped donors. The study aimed to test whether signatures of past pathogen exposure could be identified by cataloging public T cell receptors. The T cell repertoires of 666 subjects were profiled by immunosequencing and related to cytomegalovirus serostatus. A separate validation cohort of 100 to 150 different subjects was used in addition to the approximately 700-subject first cohort. The study combined high-throughput TCR immunosequencing, statistical association of individual TCRs with disease status, and machine learning to predict cytomegalovirus infection status. To study patterns of TCR occurrence, a later analysis re-analyzed previously published TCR beta repertoires from 650 to 750 donors and added high-resolution HLA genotyping. In the later analysis, no new phenotypic data were used to find candidate immune exposures; instead, reliance was placed on TCR beta sequences and their occurrence across donors. In an earlier analysis of 587 of the donors, high-throughput TCR beta sequencing was used to judge whether each TCR beta V gene segment behaved as functional or pseudogenic. Donor age, sex, ethnicity and CMV serostatus were compiled together with the repertoire data. A later genetic analysis used genome-wide SNP genotypes for 398 of the 666 donors, treating that subset as a discovery cohort. All discovery cohort repertoires had been generated using a single sequencing platform. HLA typing included class I and class II loci at four-digit resolution. Typing coverage varied by locus: roughly 629-640 donors for A, B, C, DRB1 and DQB1; under 550 for DQA1; more than 600 for DPA1; around 450 for DPB1. Because of strong linkage in the cohort, four to six DR-DQ haplotypes were treated as single units for association and clustering. Across 398 genotyped donors of the cohort, an average of about 250,000 unique TCR beta nucleotide sequences per donor were sequenced, and about a sixth of those sequences were non-productive. Broad study findings and their caveats: According to a later analysis, parvovirus B19, influenza, CMV and Epstein-Barr virus appeared linked to several top co-occurrence clusters. According to a later analysis, most CMV-associated TCR beta chains appeared to be HLA-restricted, and the HLA associations seemed to be driven largely by CMV exposure. While some public TCRs were present in many individuals, most TCR sequences turned up only very rarely across donors. A later analysis found that HLA-associated TCR beta chains were more clonally expanded and had lower generation probabilities than equally common non-associated chains. A later analysis associated 15,000 to 20,000 TCR beta sequences with specific HLA alleles at a false discovery rate of 0.05. Strong co-occurrence of HLA alleles, especially DR and DQ, made assigning TCR associations to individual alleles difficult. A later genetic analysis associated a missense DCLRE1C variant with V-gene and J-gene trimming of TCR beta chains, and an independent cohort replicated the association. Immune exposure information for the cohort was limited to CMV serostatus. Broadly in line with IMGT annotations, most TCR beta V segments showed up in productive rearrangements about 87% or about 30% of the time in an earlier analysis of some 590 of the donors. Only TCR beta chains were sequenced in this cohort, and the absence of alpha or paired-chain data limited detectable features. The authors suggested that the approach could potentially be extended to other disease states and immunological phenotypes. Linkage disequilibrium might explain the correlated functional status among segregating V segments, but an unknown experimental factor could not be ruled out. The presence/absence analyses assumed that sequencing depth was roughly uniform across donors, and that assumption may not be true. The classifier was reported to diagnose cytomegalovirus status with high specificity and sensitivity in both the original and validation cohorts. The sequencing pipeline was judged likely to have produced a cluster of highly shared sequence variants as a technical artifact. In a later analysis, TCR association rates were found to vary across HLA loci, with the most associated TCRs seen for DRB1 alleles and the fewest for HLA-C alleles. Because HLA typing was missing for some donors at each locus, association tests included only the typed subset. A further reported finding was that TCR beta sequences accurately predicted the HLA-A and HLA-B alleles for most subjects in the first cohort. Because the 87-base-pair reads could not distinguish some IMGT-functional V segments, including TRBV6-2 and TRBV6-3, those segments were excluded. Because counts were too low, roughly 16 rarely observed V segments, including chromosome 9 orphons, were excluded from the earlier analysis of roughly 580 of the donors. A few of the identified cytomegalovirus-associated TCR beta chains were confirmed in vitro to be specific for cytomegalovirus antigens. According to a later genetic analysis, donors in an Asian-associated ancestry cluster had fewer N-insertions in productive TCRs than the approximately 690-donor mean. The study gave a list of 150 to 200 TCR beta chains associated with cytomegalovirus.

The library was produced with the immunoSEQ multiplex PCR assay. For the multiplex PCR, a mixture combining 60 forward primers for TCR Vbeta segments and 13 reverse primers for TCR Jbeta segments was used. A multiplex PCR assay on genomic DNA amplified the CDR3 region of rearranged TCR beta genes. On the Illumina HiSeq System, the amplified TCR beta libraries were sequenced as 87-base-pair reads. The source study handled its data this way. A later analysis counted approximately 84 million unique TCR beta chains across the 550 to 700 repertoires, and about 10 million of these chains were shared by at least two donors. To remove PCR and sequencing errors, raw reads were error-corrected and collapsed into unique sequences using a nearest-neighbor algorithm that merged closely related sequences. To assign V, D and J gene segments, CDR3 sequences were aligned to IMGT reference sequences. For a sequence to be retained, a match of at least six nucleotides was required to both a V gene segment and a J gene segment. Rearrangements were classified as productive when the CDR3 lacked stop codons and remained in frame with V and J, and all other rearrangements were classified as non-productive. Following IMGT convention, CDR3 was defined as the stretch from the second conserved V-encoded cysteine to the conserved J-encoded phenylalanine. Sequences without an unambiguous match to a single V gene segment were excluded from the earlier analysis of several hundred of the donors. In an earlier analysis of 450 to 700 of the donors, V segments were called functional above 56.7% productive rearrangements and were called segregating when the between-donor standard deviation exceeded 5%. To diagnose cytomegalovirus status from the catalog of TCR beta chain sequences, a statistical classification framework was built. V and J gene assignment, in a later analysis, came from comparing TCR nucleotide sequences with IMGT/GENE-DB human TR gene sequences. A later analysis assigned CDR3 sequences and most-parsimonious VDJ recombination scenarios with the TCRdist pipeline. In a later analysis, each TCR beta chain was defined by its CDR3 amino acid sequence together with its V-gene family, and reads without a unique V-gene family were excluded. A later analysis removed 592 highly shared, low-generation-probability nucleotide sequences to deal with suspected cross-contamination and a sequencing artifact. In a later analysis, a clonal expansion index for each public chain was calculated from normalized within-repertoire ranks of inferred template counts. In a later analysis, generation probabilities were computed using a VDJ recombination model fitted to out-of-frame rearrangements, and the results were checked against IGoR. Hypergeometric tests were used in a later analysis to score TCR-TCR, TCR-HLA and TCR-CMV co-occurrence, with a repertoire-size bias correction applied to the TCR pairs. False discovery rates were estimated in a later analysis by permuting HLA or CMV assignments 20 times. In a later analysis, co-occurring TCRs were grouped with DBSCAN, and TCRdist sequence similarity was added when clustering was performed within HLA-allele-positive subsets. For co-occurrence clustering, repertoires with fewer than 30,000 or more than 120,000 public chains were excluded, along with four to six repertoires with anomalous nucleotide sharing. Entries here come from immuneACCESS through TCRdb and include only in-frame sequences with V and J called. Some clones fail to appear in such tables; in the studies checked, an unresolved V gene covers under half of the shortfall, and the cause of the remainder is unknown. The V and J calls and clone size were taken over from that table, and D and trimming were inferred from the DNA. The sample includes about 160,000 clones, with less than 90% observed a single time. The top ten hold just under 2% of the sample.

Reading from cysteine to phenylalanine, the CDR3 counts 15 amino acids. The CDR3 DNA has 45 bases and is translated from base 1. From the germline V gene, CDR1 is SGHTA and CDR2 is FQGTGA. A distance of 17 bases separates the germline ends of V and J, which lose 5 bases and 6 bases respectively. Note on this clone: Its recognized antigen is unknown. No qualities accompany the bases; no much larger clone lies one base away.

The cohort comprised 670 or so healthy bone marrow donors. At the time of sampling, all cohort members were nominally healthy, though unrecorded immune exposures were likely present. The donor was CMV seronegative and belonged to the group of around 400 seronegative cohort members. A peripheral blood sample was provided by each donor, and peripheral blood mononuclear cells were used for TCR beta sequencing. Genomic DNA was extracted from the blood cell samples with the Qiagen DNeasy Blood Extraction Kit. This chain is built from TRBV7-3 and TRBJ2-1; TRBD1 could be the D gene, as 6 bases match. This clonotype was sampled from a woman between 18 and 29 years old in good health and CMV-seronegative. Sequencing was done on a sample of PBMCs. The nucleotide sequence reads TGTGCCAGCAGCATGGACCCCCAGGGGTTCAATGAGCAGTTCTTC. It encodes CASSMDPQGFNEQFF.